The clone carrying this T cell receptor beta chain was picked up one time. Its target is unknown. The entry originates in a study of T cells after posttransplantation cyclophosphamide. General observations from the study: After PTCy, TRB diversity resembled that of CNI/methotrexate controls.

TCRdb's copy holds only in-frame clones and misses some; the assay was immunoSEQ multiplex PCR. The sample has tens of thousands of clones, 92% seen once; the top ten hold around 3.1%. The germline V gene encodes CDR1 SGDLS and CDR2 YYNGEE. V gave up 0 bases and J gave up 4 bases, with 16 bases separating them. The CDR3 has 16 amino acids. The chain couples TRBV9 to TRBJ1-1; D call uncertain. The sample comprised PBMCs. This sequence was found in a woman aged 50 to 60 in good health and a related stem cell transplant donor. CDR3 amino acids: CASSVGPDSRSTEAFF. The DNA for the CDR3 is TGTGCCAGCAGCGTAGGTCCAGACTCAAGGAGCACTGAAGCTTTCTTT.